There are a few counts of the clone carrying this TCR beta chain. Its cognate antigen is unknown. From germline, CDR1 is DFQATT and CDR2 SNEGSKA (reference sequence). The V end was cut by 1 base, the J end by 2 bases, with 18 bases between. This CDR3 contains 16 residues. One entry per CDR3 protein, called by TCRdb with MiXCR from the 5' RACE reads. The sample lists just under 600,000 distinct CDR3 sequences, about 13% occurring once. The data were taken from a study of T cells after yellow fever vaccination. Study-wide findings and caveats: Repertoires sorted by FACS could include abundant clonotypes that are contaminants from the bulk population.

The sequencing used PBMCs, collected on the day of the yellow fever booster vaccination. The J gene is TRBJ2-7, the V gene TRBV20-1; D is uncertain. The source of this sequence is a young man who received the YFV17D yellow fever vaccine. Here the CDR3 DNA reads TGCAGTGCTAGAGCCCTTTATGAGGACGGACCCTACGAGCAGTACTTC. Translating it yields CSARALYEDGPYEQYF.